Presented here are 15 T cell receptor beta chains from one specimen sequenced in a study of response to subunit inactivated influenza vaccine. Via MiXCR, TCRdb re-called the RT-PCR reads, giving one row per CDR3 protein. The sample consists of almost 600,000 distinct CDR3 sequences, less than 15% of them appearing once. This specimen consisted of PBMCs from blood, obtained 11 to 12 days after vaccination. The receptors derive from a man aged 45-65 years who received an inactivated influenza vaccine.

V gene TRBV19 combines with J gene TRBJ2-5; TRBD1 agrees at 8 bases. Germline V gene lookup returns CDR1 LNHDA and CDR2 SQIVND (reference sequence). The ends lost 6 bases at V and 7 bases at J; junction bases unmatched: 10. This CDR3 has 14 residues. For the CDR3, the DNA is TGTGCCAGTAGCGCCAAGGGCGACAGGGGGACCCAGTACTTC. Its protein is CASSAKGDRGTQYF.

The rearrangement uses TRBV20-1 and TRBJ1-5, with D uncertain. CDR1 DFQATT and CDR2 SNEGSKA come from the germline V gene (reference sequence). Trimming removed 4 bases from V and 0 bases from J, with 13 bases in between. The CDR3 spans 15 residues. The CDR3 nucleotides are TGCAGTGCTACCCCGCCGGGATATAGCAATCAGCCCCAGCATTTT. Its translation is CSATPPGYSNQPQHF.

This clonotype was detected only a few times. The V call is TRBV7-6, the J call TRBJ1-1, with D perhaps matching TRBD1 (5 bases). The CDR3 covers 15 residues. V gave up 5 bases and J gave up 5 bases, with 18 bases separating them. In germline, CDR1 is SGHVS, CDR2 FNYEAQ. CDR3 nucleotide sequence: TGTGCCAGCAGCCGGGGAGCAGGGAGGAAGACTGAAGCTTTCTTT. Amino acid sequence: CASSRGAGRKTEAFF.

This clonotype was counted between two and nine times. Relative to the germline gene, one junction end is altered; a read error may explain this. The J gene is TRBJ2-7, the V gene TRBV5-1; no reliable D call. Germline loops: CDR1 SGHRS, CDR2 YFSETQ. This CDR3 is built from 14 residues. The CDR3 sequence: CASSRLPNDYEQYF. CDR3 in DNA: TGTGCCAGCAGCAGACTCCCGAATGACTACGAGCAGTACTTC.

The chain recombines TRBV6-2 or TRBV6-3 with TRBJ2-5, with D possibly TRBD2 on 5 matching bases. V was clipped by 6 bases and J by 5 bases, with 10 bases between them. Per the germline V gene, CDR1 is MNHEY and CDR2 is SVGEGT. CDR3 length equals 12 residues. CDR3 in DNA: TGTGCCAGCAGGAGGGCAGCGGAGACCCAGTACTTC. Its protein is CASRRAAETQYF.

This rearrangement joins TRBV27 to TRBJ2-6; D not resolved. The CDR3 has 14 amino acids. Per germline, CDR1 MNHEY and CDR2 SMNVEV (reference sequence). V lost 5 bases and J lost 3, with 8 bases in between. CDR3 in amino acids: CASSATLGANVLTF. The CDR3 nucleotides are TGTGCCAGCAGTGCCACTCTTGGGGCCAACGTCCTGACTTTC. Using reference TRBV27 and TRBJ2-6 for the parts outside the CDR3, the full variable domain is EAQVTQNPRYLITVTGKKLTVTCSQNMNHEYMSWYRQDPGLGLRQIYYSMNVEVTDKGDVPEGYKVSRKEKRNFPLILESPSPNQTSLYFCASSATLGANVLTFGAGSRLTVL.

The rearrangement joins TRBV14 to TRBJ2-7, with D unclear. In germline, CDR1 is SGHDN, CDR2 FVKESK. This CDR3 contains 12 residues. The V gene lost 1 base and the J gene lost 6 bases, with 7 bases spanning the gap. The CDR3 DNA is TGTGCCAGCAGCCAAGTTCCAACCGAGCAGTACTTC. This encodes CASSQVPTEQYF.

The chain combines TRBV7-8 with TRBJ2-2; TRBD1 might be the D (6 bases). The V end was cut by 5 bases, the J end by 4 bases, with 14 bases between. The germline V gene encodes CDR1 SGHVS and CDR2 FQNEAQ. The CDR3 runs to 15 residues. The DNA of the CDR3 is TGTGCCAGCAGCCTGCGACAGGCTGCCACCGGGGAGCTGTTTTTT. Protein product: CASSLRQAATGELFF.

In this sample, this clonotype turned up many times. The chain couples TRBV4-2 to TRBJ2-1; 7 positions match TRBD2. Germline V gene lookup returns CDR1 LGHNA and CDR2 YNFKEQ. The CDR3 totals 15 residues. Losses at the gene ends were 3 bases for V and 7 bases for J; bases not matched to a gene: 9. CDR3: CASSQVLALRNEQFF. CDR3 bases: TGTGCCAGCAGCCAGGTACTAGCGTTAAGGAATGAGCAGTTCTTC.

This clonotype came up a few times. This sequence joins TRBV10-3 and TRBJ2-7; no reliable D call. Germline V lookup: CDR1 ENHRY, CDR2 SYGVKD. The CDR3 runs 11 residues. Trimming pared 6 bases from V and 7 bases from J, leaving 10 bases between. The CDR3 loop is CAIRSVEEQYF. Here the CDR3 DNA reads TGTGCCATCAGGTCCGTAGAGGAGCAGTACTTC.

This clonotype showed up many times. The chain couples TRBV20-1 to TRBJ2-5; possible D gene TRBD1, 5 bases. The CDR3 runs to 14 residues. V dropped 0 bases and J dropped 5 bases, with 13 bases sitting between them. Germline V CDR1 and CDR2: DFQATT, SNEGSKA (reference sequence). The CDR3 region is CSARDHAGRETQYF. DNA of the CDR3: TGCAGTGCTAGAGATCATGCAGGGCGGGAGACCCAGTACTTC.

This chain links TRBV6-1 with TRBJ2-7, with 7 positions matching TRBD1. The CDR3 spans 14 residues. Unmatched junction bases numbered 8, after V lost 6 bases and J lost 3 bases. Germline assignment: CDR1 MNHNS and CDR2 SASEGT. As DNA, the CDR3 is TGTGCCAGCAGCAGACAGGGAAAAGGCTACGAGCAGTACTTC. Protein sequence: CASSRQGKGYEQYF.

This clonotype was picked up a small number of times. The chain carries TRBV12-3 or TRBV12-4 and TRBJ2-2; D unclear. The germline V and J ends were trimmed by 1 base and 3 bases, with 12 bases remaining between them. The CDR3 loop spans 16 amino acids. As DNA, the CDR3 is TGTGCCAGCAGTTTAGGACCGGCCAGTGACACCGGGGAGCTGTTTTTT. This gives the protein CASSLGPASDTGELFF.

This chain links TRBV5-1 with TRBJ2-5, with 8 positions matching TRBD1. CDR1 and CDR2 (germline): SGHRS, YFSETQ. The CDR3 is 15 residues long. J was trimmed by 5 bases and V by 2 bases; bases with no gene match: 8. The CDR3 reads CASSLAGTGDETQYF. CDR3 in DNA: TGCGCCAGCAGCTTAGCCGGGACAGGAGACGAGACCCAGTACTTC.

V usage is TRBV20-1 and J usage is TRBJ2-2; D is unresolved. The CDR3 runs to 11 residues. Trimming pared 6 bases from V and 8 bases from J, leaving 10 bases between. CDR1 and CDR2 (germline): DFQATT, SNEGSKA (reference sequence). In DNA, the CDR3 is TGCAGTGCCCCCCAATGGGGGGAGCTGTTTTTT. Amino acids: CSAPQWGELFF.